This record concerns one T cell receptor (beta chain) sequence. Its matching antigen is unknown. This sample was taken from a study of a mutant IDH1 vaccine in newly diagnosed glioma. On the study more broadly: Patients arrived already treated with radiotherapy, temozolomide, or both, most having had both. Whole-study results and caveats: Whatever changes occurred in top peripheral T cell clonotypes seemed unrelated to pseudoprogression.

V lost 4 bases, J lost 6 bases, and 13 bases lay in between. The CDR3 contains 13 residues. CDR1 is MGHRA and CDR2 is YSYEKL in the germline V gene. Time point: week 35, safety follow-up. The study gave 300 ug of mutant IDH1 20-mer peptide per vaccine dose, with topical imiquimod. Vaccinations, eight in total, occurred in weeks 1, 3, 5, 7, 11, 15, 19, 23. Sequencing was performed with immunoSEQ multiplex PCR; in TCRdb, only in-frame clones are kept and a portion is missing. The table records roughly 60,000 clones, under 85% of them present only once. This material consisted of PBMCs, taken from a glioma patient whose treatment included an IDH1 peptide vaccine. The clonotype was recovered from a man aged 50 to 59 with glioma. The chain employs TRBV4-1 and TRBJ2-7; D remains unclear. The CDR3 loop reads CASSPRIGTEQYF. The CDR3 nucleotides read TGCGCCAGCAGCCCGCGTATAGGAACCGAGCAGTACTTC.